This TCR beta chain was found in a study of cytomegalovirus exposure and HLA in healthy donors. The CDR3 contains 17 residues. Trimming took 0 bases from V and 4 from J; bases not matched to a gene: 9. Germline V lookup: CDR1 SGHDT, CDR2 YYEEEE. Overall study findings and caveats: According to an earlier analysis, most TCR beta V segments yielded productive rearrangements about 90% or about 30% of the time.

To note about this clone: Its target is unknown.

The PCR used 60 Vbeta and 13 Jbeta primers. Sequencing used immunoSEQ multiplex PCR; TCRdb keeps in-frame clones, though not all of them. The table records some 120,000 clones, 79% of them present only once. Material: PBMCs. V and J are TRBV5-6 and TRBJ2-1, with TRBD2 identical over 8 bases. The clonotype was recovered from a man between 25 and 39 years old in good health and CMV-seropositive. The chain's CDR3 is CASSLGLAGGLYNEQFF. The CDR3 bases are TGTGCCAGCAGCTTGGGGCTGGCGGGAGGCCTGTACAATGAGCAGTTCTTC. Supplemented by reference TRBV5-6 and TRBJ2-1, the full variable domain reads DAGVTQSPTHLIKTRGQQVTLRCSPKSGHDTVSWYQQALGQGPQFIFQYYEEEERQRGNFPDRFSGHQFPNYSSELNVNALLLGDSALYLCASSLGLAGGLYNEQFFGPGTRLTVL.